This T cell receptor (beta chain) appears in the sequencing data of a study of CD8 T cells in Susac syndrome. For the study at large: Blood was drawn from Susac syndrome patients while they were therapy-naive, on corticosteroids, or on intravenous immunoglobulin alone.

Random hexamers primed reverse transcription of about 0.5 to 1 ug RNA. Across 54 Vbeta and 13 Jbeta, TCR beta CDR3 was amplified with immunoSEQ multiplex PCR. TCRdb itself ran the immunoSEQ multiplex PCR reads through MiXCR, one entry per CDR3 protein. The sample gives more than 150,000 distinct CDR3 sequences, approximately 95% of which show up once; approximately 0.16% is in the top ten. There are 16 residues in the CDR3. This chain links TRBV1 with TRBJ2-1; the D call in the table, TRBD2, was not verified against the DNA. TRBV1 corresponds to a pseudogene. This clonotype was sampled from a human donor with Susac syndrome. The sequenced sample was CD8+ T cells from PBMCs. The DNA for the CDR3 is TGCACCAGCAGCCAAGGGGTTAGCGGGAGTCGGAATGAGCAGTTCTTC. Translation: CTSSQGVSGSRNEQFF.